This note documents a single T cell receptor (beta chain) sequence. Its target antigen remains unknown. One base away there is no much larger clone; base qualities are not given. Genomic DNA was isolated from the sorted cells so that the TCRbeta CDR3 region could be sequenced. The immunoSEQ Assay was used to sequence the TCRbeta CDR3 regions. TCRdb re-hosts the immuneACCESS table, in-frame sequences only. Its copies lack some clones; in the studies checked, an unresolved V gene accounts for under half of them, and the cause for the rest is not known. The sample data list some 70,000 clones, and 85% to 90% of these were observed just once. The ten most abundant clones make up under 1% of the sample. After removal of 3 bases from V and 2 bases from J, the junction retains 2 bases not matched to a gene. Looking up the germline V gene yields CDR1 KGHSH and CDR2 LQKENI. CDR3 length: 14 amino acids, cysteine to phenylalanine. The read is trimmed to its CDR3 DNA, 42 bases read in frame from base 1.

These data belong to a study of OX40 agonist ivuxolimab in advanced cancers. For the wider study: Ivuxolimab was a fully human IgG2 agonistic monoclonal antibody targeting the costimulatory receptor OX40 (CD134). Intravenous ivuxolimab was administered to patients every 2 weeks at six dose levels: 0.01, 0.1, 0.3, 1.5, 3 and 10 mg/kg. Of the roughly 52 dose-escalation patients, hepatocellular carcinoma was present in roughly 19, melanoma in around 15, renal cell carcinoma in 9 and head and neck cancer in 9. A male proportion of 82.7% and a mean age of approximately 61 years, ranging from 23 to 79, were recorded for the dose-escalation cohort. Patients were allowed to have had prior anti-PD-1, anti-PD-L1 or anti-CTLA-4 therapy, and 40% to 45% of the dose-escalation patients had been treated with checkpoint inhibitors. Partial responses occurred in three dose-escalation patients, of whom one had hepatocellular carcinoma and two had cutaneous melanoma. Peripheral TCRbeta sequencing was intended to test whether TCR sequence diversity was altered and clonal T-cell expansion was caused by ivuxolimab. The monotherapy dose-escalation portion (N of about 50 patients) of the phase I ivuxolimab trial is reported in the paper.

Patients with autoimmune disease history or receiving systemic immunosuppression were excluded from the trial. In every dose cohort, peripheral blood was drawn for TCR sequencing at baseline, cycle 4 day 1, and cycle 7 day 1. The samples were taken from a phase I, first-in-human, multicenter, open-label dose-escalation trial of ivuxolimab. Adults with locally advanced or metastatic melanoma, renal cell, hepatocellular, or head and neck squamous cell carcinoma were enrolled in the trial. Before TCR sequencing, CD4+ T cells and CD8+ T cells from peripheral blood were sorted into separate populations. What the work shows at the level of the full study, not this receptor alone: Low levels of normalized T-cell clonal expansion were also seen in some patients who did not respond. Partial responders in the 0.1-3.0 mg/kg groups had among the lowest normalized peripheral clonal expansion, especially among CD8+ T cells. At doses from 0.1 to 3.0 mg/kg, clonal expansion was seen in both CD4+ and CD8+ blood T cells between baseline and week 6. Antigen specificity was not determined for the clonally expanded peripheral T cells. On average, CD8+ T cells showed more expanded clones than CD4+ T cells after ivuxolimab.

This TCR was sampled from an adult with an advanced solid tumor such as melanoma, head and neck, liver or kidney cancer. The source was CD4+ or CD8+ T cells sorted from blood, collected in a trial of the OX40 agonist ivuxolimab. The V and J segments used are TRBV18 and TRBJ1-1, with 8 bases aligning to TRBD1. The nucleotide sequence reads TGTGCCAGCTCACCCACAGGGGGAAACACTGAAGCTTTCTTT. This translates into CASSPTGGNTEAFF. Here the CDR3 is joined to the reference TRBV18 and TRBJ1-1 genes, and the full variable domain is: NAGVMQNPRHLVRRRGQEARLRCSPMKGHSHVYWYRQLPEEGLKFMVYLQKENIIDESGMPKERFSAEFPKEGPSILRIQQVVRGDSAAYFCASSPTGGNTEAFFGQGTRLTVV.